Following are 28 T cell receptor beta chains from one sample sequenced in a study of blood T cells in healthy people across ages. Alongside a J-beta primer mix, a sample-barcoded 5' primer served in a second PCR lasting about 7 to 11 cycles. TCRdb re-analysed the 5' RACE reads in MiXCR, keeping a single row per CDR3 protein. The sample lists about 1.6 million distinct CDR3 sequences; 30% to 35% were seen once. The sample taken for sequencing was blood. The receptors shown here come from a woman aged 25 to 45 in good health.

The chain is built from TRBV14 and TRBJ1-1; possibly TRBD1 for D (6 bases). V was pared by 1 base and J by 0 bases, with 9 bases between. CDR3 length: 15 amino acids. In germline, CDR1 is SGHDN, CDR2 FVKESK. The CDR3 sequence is CASSQGTALNTEAFF. The CDR3 nucleotides read TGTGCCAGCAGCCAAGGGACAGCACTGAACACTGAAGCTTTCTTT. The full variable domain, with the rest looked up from reference TRBV14 and TRBJ1-1, is EAGVTQFPSHSVIEKGQTVTLRCDPISGHDNLYWYRRVMGKEIKFLLHFVKESKQDESGMPNNRFLAERTGGTYSTLKVQPAELEDSGVYFCASSQGTALNTEAFFGQGTRLTVV.

The J gene is TRBJ2-3, the V gene TRBV6-1, with D possibly being TRBD1 or TRBD2 (6 bases each). V was cut by 8 bases and J by 6 bases, with 15 bases left in between. The CDR3 is made up of 13 amino acids. CDR1 and CDR2 (germline): MNHNS, SASEGT. CDR3 amino acids: CASRLGGIDTQYF. Here the CDR3 DNA reads TGTGCCAGCCGGTTGGGGGGCATCGATACGCAGTATTTT.

This clonotype was seen a few times. This chain connects TRBV20-1 to TRBJ2-7, with 10 bases identical to TRBD2. Germline V gene sequence: CDR1 DFQATT, CDR2 SNEGSKA (reference sequence). CDR3 length: 13 residues. Trimming cost V 7 bases and J 2 bases; bases outside gene matches: 5. The CDR3 DNA reads TGCAGTGTTTTAGCGGGAGGAACCTACGAGCAGTACTTC. It specifies CSVLAGGTYEQYF.

This clonotype was counted between two and nine times. J is TRBJ2-1 and V is TRBV5-1, with a possible D match to TRBD2 (5 bases). The CDR3 runs 13 residues. The V end was cut by 4 bases, the J end by 9 bases, with 14 bases between. Germline V gene sequence: CDR1 SGHRS, CDR2 YFSETQ. The DNA for the CDR3 is TGCGCCAGCAGCCCCGGAAACGGAGGTGAGCAGTTCTTC. Translated: CASSPGNGGEQFF.

This clonotype was detected a few times. V and J are TRBV7-2 and TRBJ2-3; 13 bases agree with TRBD2. J was trimmed by 4 bases and V by 5 bases; bases with no gene match: 6. The CDR3 length is 16 residues. In germline, CDR1 is SGHTA, CDR2 FQGNSA. CDR3 nucleotide sequence: TGTGCCAGCAGCGTGACTAGCGGGGGGTGGGCAGATACGCAGTATTTT. It codes for CASSVTSGGWADTQYF.

The DNA for the CDR3 is TGTGCCAGCAGTTGGGGGCTGCGGGACACTGAAGCTTTCTTT. The encoded protein is CASSWGLRDTEAFF. This sequence joins TRBV27 and TRBJ1-1; D is possibly TRBD1 (6 bases). Germline CDR1 is MNHEY and CDR2 is SMNVEV (reference sequence). With 4 bases removed from V and 3 bases from J, the gap between germline ends came to 12 bases. The CDR3 length is 14 residues.

On this clonotype itself: One end of the junction fails to match germline, which may point to a read error. The genes are TRBV10-3 and TRBJ2-1; D is ambiguous. The germline gives CDR1 ENHRY, CDR2 SYGVKD. This CDR3 contains 13 residues. The CDR3 bases are TGTGCCATCAGTGAACAGACCTACGATGAGCAGTTCTTC. It specifies CAISEQTYDEQFF.

The chain has TRBV7-2 and TRBJ2-7; D possibly corresponds to TRBD1 (6 bases). Germline V CDR1 and CDR2: SGHTA, FQGNSA. The V gene lost 3 bases and the J gene lost 10 bases, with 25 bases spanning the gap. The CDR3 runs 16 residues. The DNA for the CDR3 is TGTGCCAGCAGCTTCTCGTTCTCGGCCGCTTCAGGGGCCCAGTACTTC. The encoded protein is CASSFSFSAASGAQYF.

This clonotype was detected a few times. V gene TRBV20-1 combines with J gene TRBJ2-1; 8 nucleotides line up with TRBD2. The CDR3 covers 14 residues. J lost 9 bases, V lost 2 bases, and 9 bases had no gene match. Germline V gene data show CDR1 as DFQATT and CDR2 as SNEGSKA (reference sequence). Here the CDR3 reads CSARSQTSDLEQFF. The CDR3 bases are TGCAGTGCTAGATCCCAGACTAGCGATCTTGAGCAGTTCTTC.

This clonotype was observed a handful of times. The chain couples TRBV10-3 to TRBJ2-7; perhaps D is TRBD1 or TRBD2 (5 bases each). CDR3 size: 12 residues. Germline assignment: CDR1 ENHRY and CDR2 SYGVKD. The V end was cut by 5 bases, the J end by 4 bases, with 9 bases between. For the CDR3, the DNA is TGTGCCATCAGTAGAGGGGATTACGAGCAGTACTTC. Its translation is CAISRGDYEQYF.

This chain uses TRBV13 with TRBJ2-5; 8 nucleotides line up with TRBD1. The CDR3 has 13 residues. With V trimmed by 5 bases and J by 3 bases, 2 bases remained unmatched. Germline V gene lookup returns CDR1 PRHDT and CDR2 FYEKMQ (reference sequence). The CDR3 spells CASSRDRKETQYF. CDR3 in DNA: TGTGCCAGCAGCCGGGACAGGAAAGAGACCCAGTACTTC.

This clonotype has more than one count but fewer than ten. This chain joins TRBV4-1 and TRBJ1-5; D uncertain. The CDR3 has 15 residues. Trimming removed 4 bases at V and 2 bases at J, with 12 bases between. The germline CDR1 and CDR2 sequences are MGHRA and YSYEKL. The CDR3 nucleotides read TGCGCCAGCAGCCTATATTCTATAGGCAATCAGCCCCAGCATTTT. It translates to CASSLYSIGNQPQHF.

The chain combines TRBV20-1 with TRBJ2-2, with D unclear. Germline-derived CDR1 and CDR2 are DFQATT and SNEGSKA (reference sequence). V was cut by 0 bases and J by 2 bases, with 13 bases left in between. This CDR3 region has 16 residues. The CDR3 nucleotides read TGCAGTGCTAGAGATCCGGCTAGAGGAAACACCGGGGAGCTGTTTTTT. It is translated as CSARDPARGNTGELFF.

The CDR3 here is CASSDNSGANVLTF. The CDR3 DNA follows: TGTGCCAGCAGTGACAACTCTGGGGCCAACGTCCTGACTTTC. The gene calls are TRBV6-4 and TRBJ2-6; D is uncertain. Germline CDR1 is MRHNA and CDR2 is SNTAGT. The CDR3 has 14 amino acids. V was clipped by 2 bases and J by 0 bases, with 2 bases between them.

This chain links TRBV5-1 with TRBJ2-1; the D gene is possibly TRBD2 (5 bases). Trimming stripped 4 bases from V and 7 bases from J, with 30 bases between. The CDR3 is made up of 19 amino acids. Germline lookup yields CDR1 SGHRS and CDR2 YFSETQ. For the CDR3, the DNA is TGCGCCAGCAGCCGGGGTTGGGTACAGAAAGACGAAAGGACTAATGAGCAGTTCTTC. Translated, it gives CASSRGWVQKDERTNEQFF.

This clonotype was observed a single time. This rearrangement joins TRBV6-5 to TRBJ2-6; no clear D. Deletions cut 0 bases from V and 0 bases from J, with 15 bases between. The germline CDR1 and CDR2 sequences are MNHEY and SVGAGI. The CDR3 spans 19 residues. The CDR3 region has the DNA TGTGCCAGCAGTTACTCAGTCCGGCCGGGCTTCTCTGGGGCCAACGTCCTGACTTTC. It is translated as CASSYSVRPGFSGANVLTF.

The V gene is TRBV6-1, the J gene TRBJ1-5; D call uncertain. Germline CDR1 and CDR2: MNHNS and SASEGT. The CDR3 spans 14 residues. V dropped 2 bases and J dropped 0 bases, with 5 bases sitting between them. The CDR3 sequence: CASSEHYSNQPQHF. CDR3 sequence (DNA): TGTGCCAGCAGTGAACACTATAGCAATCAGCCCCAGCATTTT.

This chain joins TRBV20-1 and TRBJ1-1, with 10 bases matching TRBD1. Germline CDR1 DFQATT, CDR2 SNEGSKA (reference sequence). This CDR3 has 13 residues. V was pared by 5 bases and J by 7 bases, with 7 bases of the junction left unmatched. The CDR3 reads CSAPGTGAVEAFF. The CDR3 region has the DNA TGCAGTGCTCCCGGGACAGGGGCGGTTGAAGCTTTCTTT.

The CDR3 here is CASSLSSGGEDKNIQYF. The CDR3 nucleotides are TGTGCCAGCAGCTTAAGTAGCGGGGGGGAGGACAAAAACATTCAGTACTTC. The chain uses TRBV7-3 and TRBJ2-4; 11 bases map to TRBD2. Germline CDR1 SGHTA, CDR2 FQGTGA. The J segment lost 3 bases and the V segment lost 1 base, leaving 5 bases of the junction unmatched. CDR3 length: 17 amino acids. The variable domain in full, completed from reference TRBV7-3 and TRBJ2-4, reads GAGVSQTPSNKVTEKGKYVELRCDPISGHTALYWYRQSLGQGPEFLIYFQGTGAADDSGLPNDRFFAVRPEGSVSTLKIQRTERGDSAVYLCASSLSSGGEDKNIQYFGAGTRLSVL.

The chain is built from TRBV5-1 and TRBJ2-5, with 10 bases identical to TRBD2. CDR3 length: 18 amino acids. From germline, CDR1 is SGHRS and CDR2 YFSETQ. The trim removed 7 bases at V and 4 bases at J, leaving 19 bases unmatched. DNA of the CDR3: TGCGCCAGCGCCTCATCGGTGGGAAAGCGGGGGGGCTCAGAGACCCAGTACTTC. Translating gives CASASSVGKRGGSETQYF.

This clonotype was seen just once. This rearrangement joins TRBV7-2 to TRBJ1-1, with unresolved D. V shed 0 bases and J shed 3 bases, with 8 bases lying between them. CDR1 and CDR2 (germline): SGHTA, FQGNSA. The CDR3 runs to 14 residues. The CDR3 sequence: CASSLAHRDTEAFF. In DNA, the CDR3 is TGTGCCAGCAGCTTAGCGCACAGAGACACTGAAGCTTTCTTT.

The chain recombines TRBV20-1 with TRBJ2-7; 11 nucleotides agree with TRBD2. There are 15 residues in the CDR3. CDR1 DFQATT and CDR2 SNEGSKA come from the germline V gene (reference sequence). With 2 bases clipped from V and 3 bases from J, the junction kept 6 bases outside the gene matches. The CDR3 sequence: CSARSSLAGVYEQYF. The CDR3, as DNA: TGCAGTGCTAGATCGTCACTAGCGGGGGTCTACGAGCAGTACTTC.

The rearrangement joins TRBV30 to TRBJ1-6, with D possibly being TRBD1 (5 bases). This CDR3 spans 15 amino acids. V shed 0 bases and J shed 9 bases, with 15 bases lying between them. CDR1 is GTSNPN, CDR2 SVGIG, per germline (reference sequence). CDR3 DNA sequence: TGTGCCTGGAGTGTAGCCCGGACCGACAGTTCACCCCTCCACTTT. Amino acids: CAWSVARTDSSPLHF.

The CDR3 DNA reads as TGCGCCAGCAGCCAGGGGGGAGGCAAAAGGGGGGCAGAGACCCAGTACTTC. Residues: CASSQGGGKRGAETQYF. The chain couples TRBV4-1 to TRBJ2-5; D is possibly TRBD1 or TRBD2 (6 bases each). V lost 3 bases and J lost 4, with 21 bases in between. This CDR3 region has 17 residues. In germline, CDR1 is MGHRA, CDR2 YSYEKL.

Turning to this clonotype: Just one base apart from a much larger clone, this may be a read error. The chain carries TRBV11-2 and TRBJ2-7; D is ambiguous. Trimming left V 0 bases short and J 6 bases short, with 15 bases between. Per the germline V gene, CDR1 is SGHAT and CDR2 is FQNNGV. The CDR3 consists of 15 residues. As DNA, the CDR3 is TGTGCCAGCAGCTTAGATTTCGAATCATCCCGCGAGCAGTACTTC. This sequence encodes CASSLDFESSREQYF.

This clonotype was seen a handful of times. J is TRBJ1-6 and V is TRBV4-1; D gene uncertain. V was clipped by 1 base and J by 7 bases, with 17 bases between them. CDR1 and CDR2 (germline): MGHRA, YSYEKL. This CDR3 is 17 amino acids long. CDR3 nucleotide sequence: TGCGCCAGCAGCCAAGGGTTAATGGGCTTGTTAAATTCACCCCTCCACTTT. The encoded protein is CASSQGLMGLLNSPLHF.

This chain links TRBV2 with TRBJ2-4; D uncertain. The tail of the sequence fits TRBJ2-7 better, so the J call may be wrong. The CDR3 runs to 14 residues. CDR1 is SNHLY and CDR2 is FYNNEI in the germline V gene. CDR3 sequence reads: CASSKRPLHYEQYF. CDR3 nucleotide sequence: TGTGCCAGCAGTAAAAGACCACTTCACTACGAGCAGTACTTC.

This clonotype was detected ten times or more. The V call is TRBV29-1, the J call TRBJ1-5; TRBD1 might be the D (6 bases). The CDR3 has 13 residues. CDR1 SQVTM and CDR2 ANQGSEA come from the germline V gene. The germline V and J ends were trimmed by 7 bases and 5 bases, with 15 bases remaining between them. The chain's CDR3 is CSASYRDDQPQHF. In nucleotides, the CDR3 is TGCAGCGCCTCATACAGGGACGATCAGCCCCAGCATTTT.